This TCR beta chain was sequenced for a study of blood T cell repertoires in COVID-19. At the level of the study: From the United States, Italy and Spain came samples of acute and convalescent COVID-19. Sample material is recorded as cDNA or gDNA derived from T cells, B-cell-depleted T cells, or PBMCs.

There are 13 residues in the CDR3. Germline loops: CDR1 SNHLY, CDR2 FYNNEI. Trimming left V 8 bases short and J 4 bases short, with 14 bases between. How the authors handled the data: Amplification of reference gene primers was used by the study to estimate nucleated cell counts. Produced via immunoSEQ multiplex PCR; TCRdb's table is partial and in-frame only. From that table come the V and J calls and clone size; the DNA was used to work out D and trimming. This table holds about 190,000 clones, around 86% found once. The chain employs TRBV2 and TRBJ1-2, with D uncertain. Sequencing input: peripheral blood. The clonotype originates from a woman aged 40 to 49 with acute or convalescent COVID-19. Here the CDR3 DNA reads TGTGCCAGCGCGAGAGGGTCCCCCTATGGCTACACCTTC. Translation gives CASARGSPYGYTF.